This paragraph reports one TCR beta chain. The antigen it binds to is not known. Base qualities are not at hand, and no much larger clone is one base apart. Collaborating institutions collected whole blood in K2EDTA tubes following their own protocols. For TCRbeta analysis, collaborators shipped samples as frozen whole blood, isolated PBMCs, or DNA extracted from either of those sample types. TCRbeta CDR3 regions were amplified from genomic DNA by means of the immunoSEQ Assay, a bias-controlled multiplex PCR. In the authors' own workflow: Nucleated cell counts per sample were estimated from amplification of reference gene primers within the assay. Sequence reads were collapsed and filtered to measure the absolute abundance of every unique TCRbeta CDR3 rearrangement. For each sample, productive Simpson clonality was calculated by taking the square root of Simpson's diversity index across productive rearrangements. This is the immuneACCESS table as TCRdb keeps it, with only in-frame sequences that have V and J called. A part of the clones is gone; compared with another copy, unresolved V genes explain less than half, and the rest is unexplained. V, J and clone size derive from that table, while D and trimming were established from the DNA sequence. Counted in this sample were around 100,000 clones; under 75% of them appeared once. The leading ten clones occupy less than 6.5% of the sample.

This sample was included in a study of blood T cell repertoires in COVID-19 (dated by TCRdb to between 2020 and 2021). Looking at the study overall: Collaborator samples came from the United States, Italy and Spain and covered acute and convalescent phases of COVID-19. The material from the prospective study consisted of cDNA or gDNA derived from T cells, B-cell-depleted T cells, or PBMCs. Subjects who had been exposed to COVID-19, were actively infected with it, or had recovered from it provided the deeply sampled blood TCRbeta repertoires that made up the dataset. A freely available public database, intended as a resource for researchers studying the immune response to SARS-CoV-2, is where the repertoires were released. Samples were obtained from the ongoing ImmuneRACE study (first 160 participants) and from over 1,000 subjects provided by 6 global collaborators. Sample metadata almost always included a de-identified subject ID, COVID-19 status, age in years and sex. Where available, HLA class I and class II types were taken from metadata supplied by the sample provider and were not determined by assay-based typing. The full study reports these points: How much clinical and demographic metadata was included differed by source and by participant, and the metadata was provided uncurated.

At the junction V is shortened by 5 bases and J by 3 bases, with 11 bases in between. From the cysteine through the phenylalanine, the CDR3 covers 14 amino acids. Only the CDR3 DNA is retained, 42 bases long and in frame from the first base. CDR1 and CDR2 are drawn from the germline V gene: MDHEN, SYDVKM. The chain employs TRBV28 and TRBJ1-5; no D segment can be confidently identified. The receptor's source is an elderly man with acute or convalescent COVID-19. The material sequenced was peripheral blood. The CDR3 sequence is CASSPAGNNQPQHF. The DNA reads as follows: TGTGCCAGCAGTCCGGCGGGCAACAATCAGCCCCAGCATTTT.